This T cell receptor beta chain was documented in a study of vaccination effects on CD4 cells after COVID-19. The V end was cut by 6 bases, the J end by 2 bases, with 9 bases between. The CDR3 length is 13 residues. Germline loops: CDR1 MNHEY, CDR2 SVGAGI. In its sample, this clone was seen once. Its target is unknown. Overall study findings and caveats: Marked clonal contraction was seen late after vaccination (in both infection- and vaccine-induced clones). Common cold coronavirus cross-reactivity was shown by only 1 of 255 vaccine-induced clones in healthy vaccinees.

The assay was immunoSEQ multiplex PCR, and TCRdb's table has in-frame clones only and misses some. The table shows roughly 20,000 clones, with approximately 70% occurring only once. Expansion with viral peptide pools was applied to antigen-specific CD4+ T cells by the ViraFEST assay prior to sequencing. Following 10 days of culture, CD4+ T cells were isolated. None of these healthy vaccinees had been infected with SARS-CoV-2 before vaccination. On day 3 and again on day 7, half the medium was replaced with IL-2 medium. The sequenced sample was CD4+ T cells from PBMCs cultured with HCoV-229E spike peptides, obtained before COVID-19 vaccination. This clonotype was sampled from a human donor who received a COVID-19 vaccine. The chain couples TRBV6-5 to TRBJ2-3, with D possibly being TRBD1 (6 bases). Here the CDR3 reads CASRGQITDTQYF. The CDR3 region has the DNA TGTGCCAGCAGAGGACAGATCACAGATACGCAGTATTTT.